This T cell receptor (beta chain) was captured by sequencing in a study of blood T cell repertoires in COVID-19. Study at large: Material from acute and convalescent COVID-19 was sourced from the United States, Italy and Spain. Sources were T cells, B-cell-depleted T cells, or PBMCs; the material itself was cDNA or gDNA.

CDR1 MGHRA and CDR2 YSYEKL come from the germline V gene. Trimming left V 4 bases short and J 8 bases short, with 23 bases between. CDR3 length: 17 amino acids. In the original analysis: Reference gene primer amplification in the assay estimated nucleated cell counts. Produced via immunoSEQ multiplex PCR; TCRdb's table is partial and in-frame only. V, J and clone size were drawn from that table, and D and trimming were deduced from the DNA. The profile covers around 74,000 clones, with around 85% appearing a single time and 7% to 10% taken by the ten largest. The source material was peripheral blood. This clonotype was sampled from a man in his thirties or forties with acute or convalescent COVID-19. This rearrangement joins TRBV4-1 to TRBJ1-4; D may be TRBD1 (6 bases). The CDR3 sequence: CASSRIRTVTPGEKLFF. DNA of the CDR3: TGCGCCAGCAGCCGCATAAGGACAGTTACCCCAGGGGAAAAACTGTTTTTT.